Sequencing of this T cell receptor (beta chain) was carried out in a study of cytomegalovirus exposure and HLA in healthy donors. Findings and caveats of the study: Cytomegalovirus status was reportedly diagnosed by the classifier with high sensitivity and specificity. The study put roughly 160 TCR beta chains on its list as cytomegalovirus-associated. According to a subsequent analysis, TCR clusters identified in the first cohort showed a tendency to co-occur across the 120 or so validation repertoires.

As to this clone: Its cognate antigen is unknown.

The repertoire was sequenced with immunoSEQ multiplex PCR; TCRdb's copy has only in-frame clones and lacks some. The sample yields 150,000 or so clones, more than 75% seen once. The TCR sequence derives from a woman aged 25 to 39 in good health and CMV-seronegative. Sequenced sample: PBMCs.

The CDR3 reads CASSWGASGQGVLGEQYF. The CDR3 bases are TGTGCCAGCAGCTGGGGAGCGAGTGGACAGGGCGTCTTGGGGGAGCAGTACTTC. The V gene is TRBV5-8, the J gene TRBJ2-7; TRBD1 agrees at 8 bases. After removal of 3 bases from V and 7 bases from J, the junction contained 21 bases not matched to a gene. CDR3 length equals 18 residues. CDR1 SGHTS and CDR2 YDEGEE come from the germline V gene.